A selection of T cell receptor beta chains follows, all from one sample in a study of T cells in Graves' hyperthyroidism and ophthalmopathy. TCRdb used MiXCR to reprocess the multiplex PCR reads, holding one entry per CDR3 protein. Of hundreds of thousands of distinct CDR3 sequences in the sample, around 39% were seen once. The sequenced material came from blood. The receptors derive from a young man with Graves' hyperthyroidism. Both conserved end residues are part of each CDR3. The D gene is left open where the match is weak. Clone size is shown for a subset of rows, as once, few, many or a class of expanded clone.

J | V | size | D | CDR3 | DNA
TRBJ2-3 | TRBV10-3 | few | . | CAISESQDSDTQYF | TGTGCCATCAGTGAGTCCCAGGACTCAGATACGCAGTATTTT
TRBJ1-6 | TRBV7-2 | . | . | CASSLVPSPNSPLHF | TGTGCCAGCAGCTTAGTGCCCTCTCCTAATTCACCCCTCCACTTT
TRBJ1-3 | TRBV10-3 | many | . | CAISESPYTIYF | TGTGCCATCAGTGAGTCTCCGTACACCATATATTTT
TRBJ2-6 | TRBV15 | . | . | CATRLGLGANVLTF | TGTGCCACCCGATTGGGGTTGGGGGCCAACGTCCTGACTTTC
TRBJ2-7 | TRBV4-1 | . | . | CASSLGQETSYEQYF | TGCGCCAGCAGCCTGGGTCAGGAGACTTCCTACGAGCAGTACTTC
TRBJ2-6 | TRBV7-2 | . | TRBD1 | CASLKDRGGANVLTF | TGTGCTAGCCTGAAGGACAGGGGCGGGGCCAACGTCCTGACTTTC
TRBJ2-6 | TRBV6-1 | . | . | CASTKGGRLSGANVLTF | TGTGCCAGCACCAAAGGGGGACGGCTCTCTGGGGCCAACGTCCTGACTTTC
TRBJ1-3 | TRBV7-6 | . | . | CASSLGSRPSSGNTIYF | TGTGCCAGCAGCTTAGGGTCGAGGCCAAGCTCTGGAAACACCATATATTTT
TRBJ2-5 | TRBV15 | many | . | CATSRLVGETQYF | TGTGCCACCAGCAGATTAGTAGGAGAGACCCAGTACTTC
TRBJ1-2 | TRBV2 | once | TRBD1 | CAIRTGIDYGYTF | TGTGCTATCCGGACAGGGATCGACTATGGCTACACCTTC
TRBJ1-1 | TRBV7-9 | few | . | CASSSRGRLSPNTEAFF | TGTGCCAGCAGTAGCAGGGGCCGCCTATCCCCGAACACTGAAGCTTTCTTT
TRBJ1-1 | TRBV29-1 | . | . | CSWGGSGEAFF | TGCAGCTGGGGAGGGTCTGGGGAAGCTTTCTTT
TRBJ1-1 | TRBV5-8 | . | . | CASSHLGTANTEAFF | TGCGCCAGCAGCCACTTGGGGACGGCCAACACTGAAGCTTTCTTT
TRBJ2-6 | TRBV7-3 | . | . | CASSQDQGTAVFGANVLTF | TGCGCCAGCAGCCAAGATCAAGGTACAGCTGTGTTTGGGGCCAACGTCCTGACTTTC